These 11 T cell receptor beta chains came from one sample sequenced in a study of T-cell memory formation after mild COVID-19. TCRdb re-called the 5' RACE reads with MiXCR, one entry per CDR3 protein. The sample includes under 300,000 distinct CDR3 sequences, around 15% of them seen just once. The source material was PBMCs or a T cell subset sorted from them (not recorded which). The receptors were gathered from a man between 18 and 29 years old who had mild COVID-19 (a few samples of this study predate the infection). Cell type and time point are not known.

This clonotype was seen more than once but under ten times. The chain links TRBV19 to TRBJ2-7; D gene unclear. This CDR3 region has 13 residues. V was trimmed by 5 bases and J by 9 bases, leaving 17 bases between them. The V gene's germline CDR1 is LNHDA and CDR2 SQIVND (reference sequence). The CDR3 DNA sequence: TGTGCCAGTAGTGCATCCGGGTCCGTGGTGCAGTACGTC. This codes for CASSASGSVVQYV.

The V call is TRBV15, the J call TRBJ1-2; D remains unclear. Trimming stripped 4 bases from V and 6 bases from J, with 12 bases between. CDR3 size: 13 residues. Germline V gene sequence: CDR1 LNHNV, CDR2 YYDKDF (reference sequence). CDR3 sequence: CATSMGVLDGYTF. CDR3 nucleotide sequence: TGTGCCACCAGCATGGGCGTTTTGGATGGCTACACCTTC.

In this sample, this clonotype turned up a few times. The chain has TRBV12-3 or TRBV12-4 and TRBJ2-7; D perhaps matches TRBD1 (6 bases). The CDR3 totals 14 residues. V was pared by 4 bases and J by 2 bases, with 12 bases between. DNA of the CDR3: TGTGCCAGCAGTTCGCCCGGGACAACCTACGAGCAGTACTTC. This translates into CASSSPGTTYEQYF.

The rearrangement uses TRBV10-3 and TRBJ2-7; D is perhaps TRBD1 or TRBD2 (5 bases each). The ends were cut back, 6 bases at V and 5 bases at J, with 11 bases in the middle. CDR1 ENHRY and CDR2 SYGVKD come from the germline V gene. The CDR3 consists of 12 residues. CDR3 sequence (DNA): TGTGCCATCAGCCCCGGGGCAGACGAGCAGTACTTC. Protein sequence: CAISPGADEQYF.

This clonotype was seen a few times. The chain uses TRBV20-1 and TRBJ2-5; 11 bases are shared with TRBD2. Per the germline V gene, CDR1 is DFQATT and CDR2 is SNEGSKA (reference sequence). Trimming took 6 bases from V and 0 from J; bases not matched to a gene: 6. The length of the CDR3 is 15 residues. CDR3 region: CSASGTSGYQETQYF. The CDR3 nucleotides read TGCAGTGCGTCGGGGACTAGCGGATACCAAGAGACCCAGTACTTC.

This clonotype was picked up a small number of times. This chain links TRBV7-9 with TRBJ2-7; D gene uncertain. The germline CDR1 and CDR2 sequences are SEHNR and FQNEAQ (reference sequence). V was shortened by 5 bases and J by 4 bases, with 6 bases between the two germline ends. The CDR3 totals 11 residues. CDR3 residues: CASSPVYEQYF. The DNA for the CDR3 is TGTGCCAGCAGCCCAGTATACGAGCAGTACTTC.

V is TRBV30 and J is TRBJ2-1, with 9 bases identical to TRBD1. Germline trimming cut 3 bases from V and 9 bases from J; bases unmatched to any gene: 9. Germline loops: CDR1 GTSNPN, CDR2 SVGIG (reference sequence). This CDR3 is 14 amino acids long. Written as DNA, the CDR3 is TGTGCCTGGAGCCCGGGACAGGGCTCTATTGAGCAGTTCTTC. Residues: CAWSPGQGSIEQFF.

The table lists this clonotype with a few counts. The chain uses TRBV5-1 and TRBJ1-4, with 9 bases lining up with TRBD1. The CDR3 loop spans 15 amino acids. The ends lost 4 bases at V and 7 bases at J; junction bases unmatched: 8. CDR1 is SGHRS, CDR2 YFSETQ, per germline. CDR3 sequence: CASSPGTGSGEKLFF. The CDR3, as DNA: TGCGCCAGCAGCCCAGGGACAGGGAGCGGTGAAAAACTGTTTTTT.

CDR3 region: CASSTGEKLFF. The DNA for the CDR3 is TGTGCCAGCTCTACGGGTGAAAAACTGTTTTTT. The chain employs TRBV19 and TRBJ1-4; D ambiguous. Between the trimmed V and J ends, which lost 9 bases and 7 bases, there was a span of 9 bases. The CDR3 is 11 residues long. Germline V gene sequence: CDR1 LNHDA, CDR2 SQIVND (reference sequence).

This sequence joins TRBV7-3 and TRBJ2-3, with D perhaps matching TRBD1 or TRBD2 (5 bases each). Trimming took off 4 bases at V and 3 bases at J, with 14 bases between the two ends. Germline V gene data show CDR1 as SGHTA and CDR2 as FQGTGA. The CDR3 is 15 amino acids. The CDR3 DNA reads TGTGCCAGCAGCTCCGCCGGGGCCGCGACAGATACGCAGTATTTT. Translation gives CASSSAGAATDTQYF.

This clonotype has just a few counts. A junction boundary mismatches the germline segment, possibly from a read error. The chain carries TRBV2 and TRBJ2-3; a possible D gene is TRBD2 (5 bases). The length of the CDR3 is 13 residues. Germline V gene data show CDR1 as SNHLY and CDR2 as FYNNEI. CDR3 in DNA: TGCACCCGCCAAGCGGAACTTACAGATACGCAGTATTTT. Translating gives CTRQAELTDTQYF. The variable domain in full, with the rest retrieved from reference TRBV2 and TRBJ2-3, is EPEVTQTPSHQVTQMGQEVILRCVPISNHLYFYWYRQILGQKVEFLVSFYNNEISEKSEIFDDQFSVERPDGSNFTLKIRSTKLEDSAMYFCTRQAELTDTQYFGPGTRLTVL.